The 23 T cell receptor beta chains listed next were all sequenced from one sample in a study of blood T cell repertoires in COVID-19. Produced via immunoSEQ multiplex PCR; TCRdb's table is partial and in-frame only. Of about 270,000 clones in the sample, roughly 90% were seen once. The sample was PBMCs or T cells enriched from blood (not recorded which). These receptors all stem from a man aged 40-50 years who had been exposed to COVID-19.

This chain joins TRBV6-5 and TRBJ2-3; 8 bases fit TRBD1. CDR3 length equals 15 residues. Germline V gene lookup returns CDR1 MNHEY and CDR2 SVGAGI. V lost 3 bases, J lost 2 bases, and 4 bases stayed unmatched. CDR3 coding DNA: TGTGCCAGCAGTTATGCGGGACAGGACACAGATACGCAGTATTTT. Its protein is CASSYAGQDTDTQYF.

V usage is TRBV28 and J usage is TRBJ2-2; 8 bases match TRBD2. The V gene end was trimmed by 6 bases and the J gene end by 3 bases; junction bases not matched to a gene: 6. CDR1 and CDR2 from the germline V gene are MDHEN and SYDVKM. The CDR3 runs to 15 residues. DNA for the CDR3: TGTGCCAGCAGACAAACTAGCGGATACACCGGGGAGCTGTTTTTT. This translates into CASRQTSGYTGELFF.

The chain links TRBV19 to TRBJ1-2; no clear D gene. V shed 5 bases and J shed 1 base, with 14 bases lying between them. The CDR3 sequence is 15 residues long. Looked up from germline, CDR1 is LNHDA and CDR2 is SQIVND (reference sequence). CDR3 sequence (DNA): TGTGCCAGTAGTCTACAGAAGAATATTAACTATGGCTACACCTTC. Its translation: CASSLQKNINYGYTF. Full variable domain (rest looked up from reference TRBV19 and TRBJ1-2): DGGITQSPKYLFRKEGQNVTLSCEQNLNHDAMYWYRQDPGQGLRLIYYSQIVNDFQKGDIAEGYSVSREKKESFPLTVTSAQKNPTAFYLCASSLQKNINYGYTFGSGTRLTVV.

The chain joins TRBV18 to TRBJ2-7; 11 positions match TRBD2. Germline CDR1 reads KGHSH; CDR2 reads LQKENI. V lost 3 bases and J lost 0; bases outside the gene matches: 13. The CDR3 loop spans 19 amino acids. The CDR3 is CASSPGVAGGFNSSYEQYF. The CDR3, as DNA: TGTGCCAGCTCACCTGGAGTAGCGGGAGGGTTTAATAGCTCCTACGAGCAGTACTTC.

V and J are TRBV19 and TRBJ2-3, with D tentatively TRBD1 (6 bases). V was shortened by 6 bases and J by 3 bases, with 19 bases between the two germline ends. The CDR3 consists of 16 residues. Germline-derived CDR1 and CDR2 are LNHDA and SQIVND (reference sequence). The CDR3 nucleotides are TGTGCCAGTAGAAATAACAGGGATTTTTCTACAGATACGCAGTATTTT. Amino acid sequence: CASRNNRDFSTDTQYF.

V is TRBV28 and J is TRBJ1-6; 8 bases match TRBD1. V was clipped by 11 bases and J by 9 bases; unmatched bases: 6. Germline loops: CDR1 MDHEN, CDR2 SYDVKM. CDR3 size: 12 residues. The chain's CDR3 is CAAQGAGSPLHF. DNA for the CDR3: TGTGCCGCCCAGGGGGCTGGTTCACCCCTCCACTTT.

The chain uses TRBV5-8 and TRBJ2-5, with TRBD2 matching over 7 bases. Looked up from germline, CDR1 is SGHTS and CDR2 is YDEGEE. CDR3 length equals 15 residues. The trim removed 5 bases at V and 13 bases at J, leaving 20 bases unmatched. CDR3 in DNA: TGTGCCAGCAGTCATCCCGGGGACTATGGGGTCCCTTCGTACTTC. This translates into CASSHPGDYGVPSYF. The whole variable domain, remainder taken from reference TRBV5-8 and TRBJ2-5, is EAGVTQSPTHLIKTRGQQATLRCSPISGHTSVYWYQQALGLGLQFLLWYDEGEERNRGNFPPRFSGRQFPNYSSELNVNALELEDSALYLCASSHPGDYGVPSYFGPGTRLLVL.

The rearrangement links TRBV11-2 to TRBJ2-5, with 7 nucleotides matching TRBD2. Trimming at V came to 1 base and at J to 2 bases, leaving 10 bases not matched to a gene. The CDR3 covers 17 residues. Germline-derived CDR1 and CDR2 are SGHAT and FQNNGV. In DNA form, the CDR3 reads TGTGCCAGCAGCTTAGGGCGGCTAGCGGCCACACAAGAGACCCAGTACTTC. Protein product: CASSLGRLAATQETQYF. Supplemented by reference TRBV11-2 and TRBJ2-5, the full variable domain reads EAGVAQSPRYKIIEKRQSVAFWCNPISGHATLYWYQQILGQGPKLLIQFQNNGVVDDSQLPKDRFSAERLKGVDSTLKIQPAKLEDSAVYLCASSLGRLAATQETQYFGPGTRLLVL.

The chain recombines TRBV7-2 with TRBJ2-2, with D possibly matching TRBD2 (7 bases). V lost 1 base to trimming and J lost 4 bases, with 10 bases between them. This CDR3 is 15 amino acids long. Germline V gene lookup returns CDR1 SGHTA and CDR2 FQGNSA. The CDR3 sequence: CASSLVRGGTGELFF. The CDR3 nucleotides are TGTGCCAGCAGCTTAGTTAGGGGGGGCACCGGGGAGCTGTTTTTT.

The chain has TRBV12-5 and TRBJ1-3; no clear D gene. Trimming cost V 2 bases and J 2 bases, with 7 bases left between them. There are 14 residues in the CDR3. Germline loops: CDR1 LGHNT, CDR2 FRNRAP. CDR3 sequence: CASGLSLPGNTIYF. The CDR3 DNA reads TGTGCTAGTGGTTTGTCTCTCCCTGGAAACACCATATATTTT. The full variable domain, rest sourced from reference TRBV12-5 and TRBJ1-3, is DARVTQTPRHKVTEMGQEVTMRCQPILGHNTVFWYRQTMMQGLELLAYFRNRAPLDDSGMPKDRFSAEMPDATLATLKIQPSEPRDSAVYFCASGLSLPGNTIYFGEGSWLTVV.

The chain links TRBV5-8 to TRBJ1-4; D may be TRBD1 (5 bases). Germline V lookup: CDR1 SGHTS, CDR2 YDEGEE. The ends were cut back, 0 bases at V and 6 bases at J, with 18 bases in the middle. This CDR3 spans 17 amino acids. CDR3 region: CASSLGLTIQGDEKLFF. The CDR3 DNA follows: TGTGCCAGCAGCTTGGGCTTAACAATCCAGGGTGATGAAAAACTGTTTTTT.

The chain couples TRBV10-3 to TRBJ2-1; 16 bases line up with TRBD2. Germline CDR1 is ENHRY and CDR2 is SYGVKD. This CDR3 spans 15 amino acids. The V gene end was trimmed by 9 bases and the J gene end by 7 bases; junction bases not matched to a gene: 6. Here the CDR3 reads CAIGTSGRAENEQFF. The CDR3, as DNA: TGTGCCATTGGGACTAGCGGGAGGGCCGAGAATGAGCAGTTCTTC.

CDR3 amino acids: CASIQTSGSSYNEQFF. Written as DNA, the CDR3 is TGTGCCAGCATCCAGACTAGCGGGAGCTCCTACAATGAGCAGTTCTTC. The chain is built from TRBV7-2 and TRBJ2-1, with 12 bases that match TRBD2. With 7 bases clipped from V and 0 bases from J, the junction kept 4 bases outside the gene matches. The germline gives CDR1 SGHTA, CDR2 FQGNSA. The CDR3 sequence is 16 residues long.

The CDR3 reads CASSKGVFHVNTEAFF. Here the CDR3 DNA reads TGTGCCAGTAGCAAGGGGGTATTTCACGTGAACACTGAAGCTTTCTTT. The genes are TRBV6-2 or TRBV6-3 and TRBJ1-1, with D maybe TRBD1 (6 bases). Germline V gene sequence: CDR1 MNHEY, CDR2 SVGEGT. Trimming removed 9 bases from V and 0 bases from J, with 20 bases in between. This CDR3 has 16 amino acids.

This CDR3 is CASSPGTSGQTSYEQYF. The CDR3, as DNA: TGTGCCAGCAGCCCTGGGACTAGCGGCCAAACTTCCTACGAGCAGTACTTC. J is TRBJ2-7 and V is TRBV11-3; 11 nucleotides line up with TRBD2. J was trimmed by 1 base and V by 5 bases; bases with no gene match: 10. Germline V CDR1 and CDR2: SGHNT, YENEEA. The CDR3 has 17 residues.

V is TRBV27 and J is TRBJ1-2, with 7 bases identical to TRBD1. Trimming at V came to 6 bases and at J to 2 bases, leaving 6 bases not matched to a gene. This CDR3 contains 14 residues. Germline CDR1 reads MNHEY; CDR2 reads SMNVEV (reference sequence). CDR3 residues: CASRVQGNNYGYTF. CDR3 sequence (DNA): TGTGCCAGCAGGGTACAGGGGAACAACTATGGCTACACCTTC.

The rearrangement uses TRBV7-9 and TRBJ1-4, with D hard to call. Trimming cost V 7 bases and J 0 bases, with 12 bases left between them. Germline values: CDR1 SEHNR, CDR2 FQNEAQ (reference sequence). This CDR3 comprises 15 residues. CDR3 region: CASNVGSPTNEKLFF. CDR3 in DNA: TGTGCCAGCAACGTTGGCTCGCCAACTAATGAAAAACTGTTTTTT. The entire variable domain, with the rest obtained from reference TRBV7-9 and TRBJ1-4, is as follows: DTGVSQNPRHKITKRGQNVTFRCDPISEHNRLYWYRQTLGQGPEFLTYFQNEAQLEKSRLLSDRFSAERPKGSFSTLEIQRTEQGDSAMYLCASNVGSPTNEKLFFGSGTQLSVL.

The chain employs TRBV2 and TRBJ2-7; D perhaps matches TRBD2 (6 bases). V was clipped by 6 bases and J by 7 bases, with 19 bases between them. The CDR3 consists of 14 residues. Germline CDR1 and CDR2: SNHLY and FYNNEI. DNA of the CDR3: TGTGCCAGCAGCTACGGGACTGCACTCTGGGAGCAGTACTTC. This gives the protein CASSYGTALWEQYF.

The chain carries TRBV15 and TRBJ1-1; possible D gene TRBD1, 6 bases. V dropped 4 bases and J dropped 5 bases, with 14 bases sitting between them. This CDR3 is built from 14 residues. The germline V gene has CDR1 LNHNV and CDR2 YYDKDF (reference sequence). CDR3 residues: CATSTVDRLTEAFF. The CDR3 nucleotides are TGTGCCACCAGCACTGTTGACAGGCTAACTGAAGCTTTCTTT.

As for this clone: Within the sample, other DNA sequences also encode this same CDR3. This CDR3 reads CASSPSGSSYNEQFF. Written as DNA, the CDR3 is TGCGCCAGCAGCCCGAGCGGTTCTTCCTACAATGAGCAGTTCTTC. This sequence joins TRBV5-1 and TRBJ2-1; TRBD2 might be the D (5 bases). Per the germline V gene, CDR1 is SGHRS and CDR2 is YFSETQ. The CDR3 has 15 residues. The germline V and J ends were trimmed by 4 bases and 1 base, with 12 bases remaining between them.

The chain links TRBV9 to TRBJ1-1; 7 bases match TRBD1. CDR3 length equals 15 residues. Per germline, CDR1 SGDLS and CDR2 YYNGEE. With V trimmed by 3 bases and J by 1 base, 6 bases remained unmatched. The CDR3 coding sequence is TGTGCCAGCAGCGCCGACAGGGTAAGGAACACTGAAGCTTTCTTT. Translation gives CASSADRVRNTEAFF.

V and J are TRBV5-6 and TRBJ1-6, with TRBD1 matching over 7 bases. The germline CDR1 and CDR2 sequences are SGHDT and YYEEEE. The CDR3 spans 14 residues. V gave up 5 bases and J gave up 7 bases; unmatched junction bases: 6. CDR3: CASRAGQLNSPLHF. CDR3 coding DNA: TGTGCCAGCAGGGCGGGACAGCTAAATTCACCCCTCCACTTT.

CDR3 residues: CASSLGGNPAGELFF. In nucleotides, the CDR3 is TGTGCCAGCAGCTTGGGCGGGAACCCCGCCGGGGAGCTGTTTTTT. The chain joins TRBV11-3 to TRBJ2-2, with D perhaps TRBD2 (6 bases). Germline V gives CDR1 SGHNT, CDR2 YENEEA. Trimming took 3 bases from V and 6 from J, leaving 14 bases between them. The CDR3 has 15 residues.